This is a list of T cell receptor beta chains from one sample in a study of blood T cell repertoires in COVID-19. The data were produced by immunoSEQ multiplex PCR, yet TCRdb's version contains in-frame clones alone and is incomplete. Here the sample spans 200,000 to 250,000 clones, around 80% being singletons. The sequenced sample consisted of peripheral blood. The receptor source for this set is a human donor in a cohort sampled during active COVID-19. Both conserved end residues are part of each CDR3. The D gene is left open where the match is weak. Only part of the rows carry a size: once, few, many, or a class if the clone is expanded.

d_call j_call v_call clone_size cdr3_nt cdr3_aa
TRBD1 TRBJ1-2 TRBV19 . TGTGCCAGTAGTGCCGGGGACAGGGTTCATGGCTACACCTTC CASSAGDRVHGYTF
. TRBJ1-6 TRBV28 few TGTGCCAGCAGTTTACCCGGGGGAAGCTCCTATAATTCACCCCTCCACTTT CASSLPGGSSYNSPLHF
. TRBJ2-7 TRBV3-1/TRBV3-2 . TGTGCCAGCGCCCATCGGGACTCCGGCACCTACGAGCAGTACTTC CASAHRDSGTYEQYF
TRBD2 TRBJ2-1 TRBV24-1 . TGTGCCACCTCCCGAGCTGGCGGGAGTAGCAATGAGCAGTTCTTC CATSRAGGSSNEQFF
TRBD1 TRBJ1-5 TRBV10-3 . TGTGCCACCAGACAGGGGCTCGGGAGGGGCCAGCCCCAGCATTTT CATRQGLGRGQPQHF
. TRBJ2-7 TRBV6-5 . TGTGCCAGCCAGAGAGACATGGGGCTTGGGGAGCAGTACTTC CASQRDMGLGEQYF
TRBD1 TRBJ2-7 TRBV19 . TGTGCCAGTAGTATGGCGGGGACAGGGGGCCTTTACGAGCAGTACTTC CASSMAGTGGLYEQYF
. TRBJ2-1 TRBV5-1 few TGCGCCAGCTCCGGGGGAATCTACAATGAGCAGTTCTTC CASSGGIYNEQFF
. TRBJ2-2 TRBV4-1 once TGCGCCAGCAGCCCCCAAAGGAGTGACCGGACCGGGGAGCTGTTTTTT CASSPQRSDRTGELFF
. TRBJ2-2 TRBV28 . TGTGCCAGCAGATCATACAGGGTCAACGGGGAGCTGTTTTTT CASRSYRVNGELFF
. TRBJ2-3 TRBV5-1 . TGCGCCAGCAGACAAACACCAGCGGGAGATACGCAGTATTTT CASRQTPAGDTQYF
TRBD1 TRBJ2-7 TRBV18 . TGTGCCAGCTCTACGGGACAGGGGACCTACGAGCAGTACTTC CASSTGQGTYEQYF
TRBD1 TRBJ1-2 TRBV10-3 . TGTGCCATCAGTGACCAGATCGGGACAGGGCTTGGCTACACCTTC CAISDQIGTGLGYTF
TRBD1 TRBJ2-6 TRBV30 . TGTGCCTGGGCCGGGACAGGGGTCTCTGGGGCCAACGTCCTGACTTTC CAWAGTGVSGANVLTF
TRBD1 TRBJ1-1 TRBV3-1/TRBV3-2 . TGTGCCAGCAGCCAAGGGACAGGGGGTGGGACTGAAGCTTTCTTT CASSQGTGGGTEAFF
TRBD2 TRBJ2-7 TRBV2 . TGTGCCAGCAGTCGACTAGCGGGACCGCCGAGTTACGAGCAGTACTTC CASSRLAGPPSYEQYF
TRBD1 TRBJ2-6 TRBV27 once TGTGCCAGTGGACAGGACTTAGACTCTGGGGCCAACGTCCTGACTTTC CASGQDLDSGANVLTF
TRBD1 TRBJ1-2 TRBV7-8 few TGTGCCAGCAGCGAACTGGGGACAGGGGTAGTTCGGGGCTACACCTTC CASSELGTGVVRGYTF
. TRBJ2-7 TRBV7-9 . TGTGCCAGCAGCTTAGTAGCCTACGAGCAGTACTTC CASSLVAYEQYF
. TRBJ2-7 TRBV19 . TGTGCCAGTAACGCGGGCCTCAACTCCTACGAGCAGTACTTC CASNAGLNSYEQYF
. TRBJ2-1 TRBV27 . TGTGCCAGCAGTCGAACGGGAGTGGTCTATGAGCAGTTCTTC CASSRTGVVYEQFF
. TRBJ2-4 TRBV6-4 . TGTGCCAGCAGTGACTCGAAAGCGACTTATCTAGCCAAAAACATTCAGTACTTC CASSDSKATYLAKNIQYF
. TRBJ2-1 TRBV20-1 . TGCAGTGCTAGTAGAGGGTCCGGTTACAATGAGCAGTTCTTC CSASRGSGYNEQFF
. TRBJ2-1 TRBV2 . TGTGCCAGCAGCGATACCCGCGGTACTTTTGGTGAGCAGTTCTTC CASSDTRGTFGEQFF
TRBD2 TRBJ2-4 TRBV4-1 . TGCGCCAGCAAATGGCGGGAGTTGGACAAAAACATTCAGTACTTC CASKWRELDKNIQYF
TRBD2 TRBJ2-5 TRBV7-2 . TGTGCCAGCCGCGTAGCTAGCGGAGAAGAGACCCAGTACTTC CASRVASGEETQYF
. TRBJ2-1 TRBV5-4 . TGTGCCAGCAGCCAGGTGCACAGCTACAATGAGCAGTTCTTC CASSQVHSYNEQFF
. TRBJ1-3 TRBV9 few TGTGCCAGCAGCGTAGACCCCGGGGGGTCCATATATTTT CASSVDPGGSIYF
TRBD2 TRBJ2-1 TRBV7-6 . TGTGCCAGCAGCCCTAGCGGTTCTTACAATGAGCAGTTCTTC CASSPSGSYNEQFF
. TRBJ2-3 TRBV2 . TGTGCCAGCAGCAGGGTAAATACGCAGTATTTT CASSRVNTQYF
TRBD2 TRBJ2-1 TRBV28 . TGTGCCAGCAGGCTAGCGGGCGGCTACAATGAGCAGTTCTTC CASRLAGGYNEQFF
. TRBJ2-7 TRBV4-3 . TGCGCCAGCAGCCAAGAACTACTATCCTACGAGCAGTACTTC CASSQELLSYEQYF
TRBD1 TRBJ1-1 TRBV19 few TGTGCCAGCACGGTGGACAGGGGGAACACTGAAGCTTTCTTT CASTVDRGNTEAFF
TRBD1 TRBJ1-2 TRBV6-9 . TGTGCCAGCAGTAAGCCGACAGGGGATAACTATGGCTACACCTTC CASSKPTGDNYGYTF
. TRBJ1-5 TRBV27 once TGTGCCAGCAGTTCCGGGGAGGGAGGGTACCGGCCCCAGCATTTT CASSSGEGGYRPQHF
TRBD1 TRBJ2-3 TRBV2 . TGTGCCAGCAGCGGACAGGAGAACACAGATACGCAGTATTTT CASSGQENTDTQYF
. TRBJ2-7 TRBV19 many TGTGCCAGTAGTGGAGAGTCTCCTAGCGAGGAGCAGTACTTC CASSGESPSEEQYF
. TRBJ1-5 TRBV21-1 . TGTGCCAGCATCCCGGGACAACTTATCCCAGATCAGCCCCAGCATTTT CASIPGQLIPDQPQHF
. TRBJ2-3 TRBV7-6 . TGTGCCAGCAGCTTAAGTGGACAAGTCACAGATACGCAGTATTTT CASSLSGQVTDTQYF
. TRBJ2-1 TRBV7-9 . TGTGCCAGCAGCCTCATGAACGGTAATGAGCAGTTCTTC CASSLMNGNEQFF
. TRBJ1-3 TRBV18 . TGTGCCAGCTCATCGGCACCTAGAACTGGAAACACCATATATTTT CASSSAPRTGNTIYF
. TRBJ1-2 TRBV6-6 . TGTGCCAGCAGTCCTGGACTCCTGATGGGTTTTTTTAACTATGGCTACACCTTC CASSPGLLMGFFNYGYTF
TRBD1 TRBJ1-4 TRBV4-3 few TGCGCCAGCAGCCAAGGAGCTGGACAGGTCTCGGAAAAACTGTTTTTT CASSQGAGQVSEKLFF
. TRBJ2-1 TRBV6-2/TRBV6-3 . TGTGCCAGCAGTGGGCCGCTTAGTCGCGATGAGCAGTTCTTC CASSGPLSRDEQFF
. TRBJ1-6 TRBV9 . TGTGCCAGCAGCGTAGCAGGGCGAGGTAATTCACCCCTCCACTTT CASSVAGRGNSPLHF
TRBD1 TRBJ2-2 TRBV6-5 . TGTGCCAGCAGCGGGACAGGGGCACCCGGGGAGCTGTTTTTT CASSGTGAPGELFF
TRBD2 TRBJ2-1 TRBV7-2 . TGTGCCAGCAGCTTAGACCTATCGGGGGGGTACAATGAGCAGTTCTTC CASSLDLSGGYNEQFF
. TRBJ1-5 TRBV27 . TGTGCCAGCAGTCCCTCGGGGGGGGGCCACAATCAGCCCCAGCATTTT CASSPSGGGHNQPQHF
TRBD1 TRBJ2-2 TRBV18 . TGTGCCAGCTCACCGACCGGGACAGCGAACACCGGGGAGCTGTTTTTT CASSPTGTANTGELFF
TRBD1 TRBJ1-1 TRBV10-3 . TGTGCCATCAGTGTCCAGGGGGCGCGCGACACTGAAGCTTTCTTT CAISVQGARDTEAFF
. TRBJ1-5 TRBV9 . TGTGCCAGCAGCGTAGGGGTGACAGCCAATCAGCCCCAGCATTTT CASSVGVTANQPQHF
TRBD2 TRBJ2-5 TRBV4-2 many TGTGCCAGCAGCCAAGAGGGTTGGCGGGAGACCCAAGAGACCCAGTACTTC CASSQEGWRETQETQYF
TRBD1 TRBJ2-7 TRBV5-1 . TGCGCCAGCAGTTCGGGACAGGCCGACCCCTACGAGCAGTACTTC CASSSGQADPYEQYF
. TRBJ2-2 TRBV2 . TGTGCCAGCAAGGACGGGACGAACACCGGGGAGCTGTTTTTT CASKDGTNTGELFF
. TRBJ1-5 TRBV4-1 . TGCGCCAGCAGCCAAGATAAGGGGGTTAGGAGCAATCAGCCCCAGCATTTT CASSQDKGVRSNQPQHF
TRBD2 TRBJ2-1 TRBV11-2 . TGTGCCAGCAGCGCCTTATTAGCGGGATCGCGCAATGAGCAGTTCTTC CASSALLAGSRNEQFF
. TRBJ2-1 TRBV3-1/TRBV3-2 . TGTGCCAGCAGCCCCGATGGAGACAATGAGCAGTTCTTC CASSPDGDNEQFF
. TRBJ2-5 TRBV7-9 . TGTGCCAGCAGCTTAAAACAGTTGCAGGAGACCCAGTACTTC CASSLKQLQETQYF
TRBD1 TRBJ1-2 TRBV29-1 . TGCAGCGTTGAAGACAGGGGGCCGTGGGGCTACACCTTC CSVEDRGPWGYTF